This T cell receptor beta chain emerged from a study of beta chain features in type 1 diabetes. At the level of the study: Healthy donors, compared against patients, showed similar age, gender and cell yields. Findings and limits, study-wide: The naive, central memory and Treg TCRB repertoires looked more alike in patients than they did in healthy donors. Resolution of whether HLA type affects TCRB rearrangement was not achieved here.

Expressed TCRB transcripts were sequenced because the entire RNA isolate underwent reverse transcription. Profiled with immunoSEQ multiplex PCR; TCRdb holds only in-frame clones, not every one. The table shows under 950,000 clones, with 17% occurring only once. Staining for CD45RO/CCR7/CD25/CD127/CD95/CD27 allowed sorting of CD4+ naive, central memory, regulatory and stem cell-like memory cells. This clone was seen more than once but under ten times. The target antigen is unknown. The germline CDR1 and CDR2 sequences are LNHDA and SQIVND (reference sequence). V lost 6 bases, J lost 0 bases, and 2 bases stayed unmatched. The length of the CDR3 is 16 residues.

This TCR was sampled from a woman aged 18-29 years in good health. This sequence joins TRBV19 and TRBJ2-6, with 10 bases matching TRBD1. Sequenced input: naive CD4+ T cells from blood. CDR3 DNA sequence: TGTGCCAGTAGGGGACAGGGGCTCTCTGGGGCCAACGTCCTGACTTTC. Protein product: CASRGQGLSGANVLTF.